This T cell receptor (beta chain) was observed in a study of cytomegalovirus exposure and HLA in healthy donors (dated by TCRdb to about 2017). Background for the entire study: According to an earlier analysis of 587 of the donors, 150 million to 200 million T cells yielded over 100 million unique TCR beta sequences and around 280 Gb of sequence data. Approximately 300 gigabases of sequencing data and approximately 91 million unique TCR sequences made up an early release that covered 500 to 650 HLA-typed donors. Of the approximately 400 genotyped donors, over 65% fell in the genetic ancestry cluster associated with self-reported Caucasian donors. The study aimed to test whether signatures of past pathogen exposure could be identified by cataloging public T cell receptors. The study profiled the T cell repertoires of about 640 subjects by immunosequencing and related them to cytomegalovirus serostatus. In addition to the first cohort of around 670 subjects, a separate validation cohort of over 90 different subjects was used. To predict cytomegalovirus infection status, the study combined high-throughput TCR immunosequencing, statistical association of individual TCRs with disease status, and machine learning. To study patterns of TCR occurrence, a later analysis re-analyzed previously published TCR beta repertoires from 500 to 850 donors and added high-resolution HLA genotyping. The later analysis used no new phenotypic data to find candidate immune exposures, relying instead on TCR beta sequences and their occurrence across donors. An earlier analysis of 587 of the donors applied high-throughput TCR beta sequencing to assess whether each TCR beta V gene segment acted as functional or pseudogenic. Alongside the repertoire data, information on donor age, sex, ethnicity and CMV serostatus was compiled. A later genetic analysis used genome-wide SNP genotypes for 398 of the 666 donors, treating that subset as a discovery cohort. Every repertoire in the discovery cohort had been generated on one and the same sequencing platform. HLA typing covered class I and class II loci at four-digit resolution. The number of typed donors differed by locus: about 620-630 for A, B, C, DRB1 and DQB1; some 500 for DQA1; around 610 for DPA1; and around 470 for DPB1. Because of strong linkage in the cohort, roughly five DR-DQ haplotypes were treated as single units for association and clustering. Across 398 genotyped donors of the cohort, an average of about 200,000 unique TCR beta nucleotide sequences per donor were sequenced, and 15% to 20% of those sequences were non-productive.

Summary of the overall study and its limitations: Specific HLA alleles were associated with 15,000 to 20,000 TCR beta sequences at a false discovery rate of 0.05 in a later analysis. A total of around 150 TCR beta chains were listed by the study as associated with cytomegalovirus. Broadly in line with IMGT annotations, most TCR beta V segments showed up in productive rearrangements about 90% or about 30% of the time in an earlier analysis of around 600 of the donors. According to a later analysis, most CMV-associated TCR beta chains appeared to be HLA-restricted, and the HLA associations seemed to be driven largely by CMV exposure. In a later genetic analysis, a missense DCLRE1C variant was associated with V-gene and J-gene trimming of TCR beta chains, and the association was replicated in an independent cohort. A further reported finding was that TCR beta sequences accurately predicted the HLA-A and HLA-B alleles for most subjects in the first cohort. When HLA alleles, especially DR and DQ, strongly co-occurred, TCR associations were difficult to assign to individual alleles. In both the original and validation cohorts, the classifier was reported to diagnose cytomegalovirus status with high specificity and sensitivity. A few of the identified cytomegalovirus-associated TCR beta chains were confirmed in vitro to be specific for cytomegalovirus antigens. The sequencing pipeline was judged likely to have produced a cluster of highly shared sequence variants as a technical artifact. According to a later analysis, TCR association rates differed among HLA loci, with DRB1 alleles showing the most associated TCRs and HLA-C alleles showing the fewest. The only immune exposure information available for the cohort was CMV serostatus. According to a later genetic analysis, donors in an Asian-associated ancestry cluster had fewer N-insertions in productive TCRs than the approximately 700-donor mean. The authors suggested that the approach could potentially be extended to other disease states and immunological phenotypes. Because counts were too low, about 18 rarely observed V segments, including chromosome 9 orphons, were excluded from the earlier analysis of under 650 of the donors. Linkage disequilibrium might explain the correlated functional status among segregating V segments, but an unknown experimental factor could not be ruled out. This cohort had only TCR beta chains sequenced, and the lack of alpha or paired-chain data limited which features could be detected. In a later analysis, several top co-occurrence clusters were reported to appear linked to parvovirus B19, influenza, CMV and Epstein-Barr virus. Because HLA typing was unavailable for some donors at each locus, only the typed subset was used in association tests. The presence/absence analyses assumed that sequencing depth was roughly uniform across donors, and that assumption may not be true. Across donors, most TCR sequences were observed very rarely, whereas some public TCRs were present in many individuals. In a later analysis, HLA-associated TCR beta chains were found to be more clonally expanded and to have lower generation probabilities than equally common non-associated chains. Some IMGT-functional V segments, including TRBV6-2 and TRBV6-3, could not be distinguished by the 87-base-pair reads and were therefore excluded.

In total, more than 500 healthy bone marrow donors made up the cohort. At the time of sampling, all cohort members were nominally healthy, though unrecorded immune exposures were likely present. The donor was CMV seronegative and was included in the group of a few hundred seronegative cohort members. A peripheral blood sample was collected from each donor, and TCR beta sequencing was performed on peripheral blood mononuclear cells. The Qiagen DNeasy Blood Extraction Kit was used to extract genomic DNA from the blood cell samples. A note on this clone: Its antigen is unknown. No clone much larger than this one lies a single base away; base qualities are absent.

Via the germline V gene, CDR1 is MDHEN and CDR2 SYDVKM. The CDR3 numbers 13 residues from cysteine through phenylalanine. Only CDR3 DNA remains: 39 bases, in frame from the first base. The method was the immunoSEQ multiplex PCR assay. For the multiplex PCR, a mixture combining 60 forward primers for TCR Vbeta segments and 13 reverse primers for TCR Jbeta segments was used. The CDR3 region of rearranged TCR beta genes was amplified from genomic DNA with a multiplex PCR assay. On the Illumina HiSeq System, the amplified TCR beta libraries were sequenced as 87-base-pair reads. Per the original workflow: Across the 700 or so repertoires, a later analysis counted tens of millions of unique TCR beta chains, around 11 million of which were shared by at least two donors. Raw reads were error-corrected and collapsed into unique sequences with a nearest-neighbor algorithm that merged closely related sequences to remove PCR and sequencing errors. CDR3 sequences were aligned to IMGT reference sequences to assign V, D and J gene segments. For a sequence to be retained, at least a six-nucleotide match to both a V gene segment and a J gene segment was required. A rearrangement was called productive if the CDR3 had no stop codons and remained in frame with V and J, and every other rearrangement was called non-productive. CDR3 was defined by IMGT convention, running from the second conserved V-encoded cysteine to the conserved J-encoded phenylalanine. The earlier analysis of more than 450 of the donors excluded sequences that lacked an unambiguous match to a single V gene segment. An earlier analysis of 587 of the donors classified V segments as functional when productive rearrangements were above 56.7% and as segregating when the standard deviation between donors was above 5%. A statistical classification framework was built to diagnose cytomegalovirus status from the catalog of TCR beta chain sequences. In a later analysis, V and J genes were assigned by comparing TCR nucleotide sequences against IMGT/GENE-DB human TR gene sequences. In a later analysis, CDR3 sequences and most-parsimonious VDJ recombination scenarios were assigned using the TCRdist pipeline. In a later analysis, each TCR beta chain was defined by its CDR3 amino acid sequence together with its V-gene family, and reads lacking a unique V-gene family were excluded. In a later analysis, some 600 highly shared, low-generation-probability nucleotide sequences were removed to address suspected cross-contamination and a sequencing artifact. In a later analysis, a clonal expansion index was calculated for each public chain from normalized within-repertoire ranks of inferred template counts. A later analysis computed generation probabilities with a VDJ recombination model fitted to out-of-frame rearrangements, and checked the results against IGoR. In a later analysis, TCR-TCR, TCR-HLA and TCR-CMV co-occurrence was scored with hypergeometric tests, and a repertoire-size bias correction was applied to TCR pairs. A later analysis estimated false discovery rates by permuting HLA or CMV assignments 20 times. In a later analysis, co-occurring TCRs were grouped using DBSCAN, with TCRdist sequence similarity added in when clustering inside HLA-allele-positive subsets. For co-occurrence clustering, repertoires with fewer than 30,000 or more than 120,000 public chains were excluded, along with several repertoires with anomalous nucleotide sharing. The immuneACCESS repertoire file appears here via TCRdb, limited to in-frame rearrangements. These files lack a portion of the clones; in checked studies, under half of the deficit traces to unresolved V genes, and the cause of the others is not known. V and J calls and clone size are those listed in that table; D and trimming were worked out from the DNA. In this sample the table shows about 250,000 clones, about 66% of which occur a single time. Of the sample, approximately 2.1% falls within the top ten clones.

The receptor was derived from a female donor in good health and CMV-seronegative. Recombination linked TRBV28 to TRBJ2-5, with the D gene not clear enough to name. Near its end, the DNA agrees better with TRBJ2-7, so the J call may be wrong. Sequenced: PBMCs. The DNA sequence is given as TGTGCCAGCGCGACTCCTTCCTCCTACGAGCAGTACTTC. Protein translation: CASATPSSYEQYF.